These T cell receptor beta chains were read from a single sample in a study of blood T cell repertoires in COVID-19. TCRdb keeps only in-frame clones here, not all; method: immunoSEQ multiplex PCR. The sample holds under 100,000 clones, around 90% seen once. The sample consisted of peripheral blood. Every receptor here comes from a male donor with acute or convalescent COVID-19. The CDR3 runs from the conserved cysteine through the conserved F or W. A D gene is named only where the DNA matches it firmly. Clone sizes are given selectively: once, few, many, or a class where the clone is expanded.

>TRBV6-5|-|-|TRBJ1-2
TGTGCCAGCAGTTACTCGGTGGTGAGGTTTGATGGCTACACCTTC
CASSYSVVRFDGYTF
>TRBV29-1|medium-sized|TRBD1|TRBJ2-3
TGCAGCGTTAACAGGGGGACTGCCACAGATACGCAGTATTTT
CSVNRGTATDTQYF
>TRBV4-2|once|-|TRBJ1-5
TGTGCCAGCAGCCAAGTAGGGGCCGAAAGCAATCAGCCCCAGCATTTT
CASSQVGAESNQPQHF
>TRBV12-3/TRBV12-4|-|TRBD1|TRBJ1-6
TGTGCCAGCACCCGGGACAGGGACTCACCCCTCCACTTT
CASTRDRDSPLHF
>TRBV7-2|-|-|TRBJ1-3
TGTGCCAGCAGCCAGGTCGCCGACGGGAGGATTGGAAACACCATATATTTT
CASSQVADGRIGNTIYF
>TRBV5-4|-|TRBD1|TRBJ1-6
TGTGCCAGCAGCCAGGGGCGGCAGGGGGCACTTTCACCCCTCCACTTT
CASSQGRQGALSPLHF
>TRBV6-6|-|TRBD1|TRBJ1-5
TGTGCCAGCGGACGGGACAGCCATAGCGGCAATCAGCCCCAGCATTTT
CASGRDSHSGNQPQHF
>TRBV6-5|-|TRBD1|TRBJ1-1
TGTGCCAGCAGTTTCGGACAGGGGGCCACTGAAGCTTTCTTT
CASSFGQGATEAFF
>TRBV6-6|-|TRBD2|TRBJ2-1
TGTGCCAGCAGTCAGGGGGCTAGCGGGGGACACAATGAGCAGTTCTTC
CASSQGASGGHNEQFF
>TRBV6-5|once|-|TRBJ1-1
TGTGCCAGCAGGGCGGGGTTGGGCACTGAAGCTTTCTTT
CASRAGLGTEAFF
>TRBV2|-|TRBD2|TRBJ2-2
TGTGCCAGCAGCGGGGGGTCCTCCACCGGGGAGCTGTTTTTT
CASSGGSSTGELFF
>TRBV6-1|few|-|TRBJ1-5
TGTGCCAGCAGTGAAGGGCGGTACAATCAGCCCCAGCATTTT
CASSEGRYNQPQHF